A single sample gave rise to the 19 T cell receptor beta chains below, sequenced in a study of response to subunit inactivated influenza vaccine. Via MiXCR, TCRdb re-called the RT-PCR reads, giving one row per CDR3 protein. The repertoire includes about 570,000 distinct CDR3 sequences, approximately 10% of them detected once, and roughly 11% sits in the top ten. This sample was also put to use in a study of T cells expressing NK-cell markers. That paper notes: With UMIs, 5'RACE template switching was used to make TCR beta cDNA.

The sample consisted of PBMCs from blood, taken on the day of vaccination. The receptor source for this set is a man aged 50 to 59 who received an inactivated influenza vaccine.

The sample holds many counts of this clonotype. V gene TRBV28 combines with J gene TRBJ2-7, with D possibly being TRBD2 (5 bases). Per the germline V gene, CDR1 is MDHEN and CDR2 is SYDVKM. Trimming removed 2 bases at V and 3 bases at J, with 14 bases between. The CDR3 loop spans 15 amino acids. The CDR3 is CASSLVKRLYYEQYF. The CDR3 DNA reads TGTGCCAGCAGTTTAGTGAAGCGGTTATACTACGAGCAGTACTTC.

The gene calls are TRBV12-3 or TRBV12-4 and TRBJ2-1; D may match TRBD1 or TRBD2 (5 bases each). The CDR3 totals 16 residues. Trimming removed 5 bases at V and 4 bases at J, with 18 bases between. The CDR3 nucleotides are TGTGCCAGCAGTCCACCGGGACGACGGGATTACAATGAGCAGTTCTTC. This translates into CASSPPGRRDYNEQFF.

This clonotype was seen ten or more times. V and J are TRBV12-3 or TRBV12-4 and TRBJ2-1, with 8 bases fitting TRBD1. CDR3 size: 16 residues. The ends lost 4 bases at V and 6 bases at J; junction bases unmatched: 11. The CDR3 DNA reads TGTGCCAGCAGTTCACTCCGGACAGGGAGTAGCAATGAGCAGTTCTTC. Its translation is CASSSLRTGSSNEQFF.

This clonotype was seen only a few times. The chain uses TRBV30 and TRBJ2-5; TRBD1 might be the D (6 bases). Germline-derived CDR1 and CDR2 are GTSNPN and SVGIG (reference sequence). The CDR3 is 13 residues long. With 0 bases removed from V and 4 bases from J, the gap between germline ends came to 9 bases. The CDR3 bases are TGTGCCTGGAGTGTACGAGGGGGAGAGACCCAGTACTTC. As protein: CAWSVRGGETQYF.

In its sample, this clonotype was seen many times. V and J are TRBV12-3 or TRBV12-4 and TRBJ2-5, with 7 positions matching TRBD1. The CDR3 consists of 13 residues. The V gene end was trimmed by 6 bases and the J gene end by 2 bases; junction bases not matched to a gene: 3. CDR3 sequence: CASRRTGQETQYF. The CDR3 nucleotides are TGTGCCAGCAGACGGACAGGTCAAGAGACCCAGTACTTC.

This clonotype was found a few times. V is TRBV11-2 and J is TRBJ1-5, with 7 bases aligning to TRBD1. Looked up from germline, CDR1 is SGHAT and CDR2 is FQNNGV. Trimming at V came to 8 bases and at J to 6 bases, leaving 13 bases not matched to a gene. The CDR3 has 15 residues. The DNA of the CDR3 is TGTGCCAGCGAACCTCGGGACAGAAGGGGTCAGCCCCAGCATTTT. Translation: CASEPRDRRGQPQHF.

This clonotype turned up a few times. This sequence joins TRBV7-9 and TRBJ2-7, with D perhaps matching TRBD2 (7 bases). Deletions cut 0 bases from V and 0 bases from J, with 9 bases between. CDR1 and CDR2 from the germline V gene are SEHNR and FQNEAQ (reference sequence). This CDR3 contains 15 residues. CDR3 sequence (DNA): TGTGCCAGCAGCTTAGCGAGGGGGGGCTCCTACGAGCAGTACTTC. Residues: CASSLARGGSYEQYF.

V is TRBV20-1 and J is TRBJ2-7, with 8 bases aligning to TRBD1. With 6 bases clipped from V and 6 bases from J, the junction kept 10 bases outside the gene matches. The CDR3 contains 13 residues. Germline V gene lookup returns CDR1 DFQATT and CDR2 SNEGSKA (reference sequence). The CDR3 loop reads CSAYPDRESEQYF. CDR3 DNA sequence: TGCAGTGCCTACCCGGACAGGGAATCCGAGCAGTACTTC.

This clonotype was counted a few times. The chain joins TRBV3-1 to TRBJ1-3, with no clear D. Germline V gives CDR1 LGHDT, CDR2 YNNKEL (reference sequence). The germline V and J ends were trimmed by 4 bases and 0 bases, with 13 bases remaining between them. The CDR3 has 16 residues. In DNA, the CDR3 is TGTGCCAGCAGCCTCAGCGGATTGAGCTCTGGAAACACCATATATTTT. Protein sequence: CASSLSGLSSGNTIYF.

In this sample, this clonotype turned up a few times. The genes are TRBV4-3 and TRBJ2-2; 8 bases line up with TRBD2. Unmatched junction bases numbered 10, after V lost 4 bases and J lost 3 bases. Germline V CDR1 and CDR2: LGHNA, YSLEER. This CDR3 region has 17 residues. CDR3 in amino acids: CASSRTSGSSYTGELFF. DNA of the CDR3: TGCGCCAGCAGCCGAACCAGCGGGAGCTCGTACACCGGGGAGCTGTTTTTT.

The J gene is TRBJ1-2, the V gene TRBV18; D uncertain. The CDR3 covers 14 residues. With 0 bases removed from V and 0 bases from J, the gap between germline ends came to 5 bases. The germline CDR1 and CDR2 sequences are KGHSH and LQKENI. CDR3 nucleotides: TGTGCCAGCTCACCACCCGGGTCTAACTATGGCTACACCTTC. Protein sequence: CASSPPGSNYGYTF. The full variable domain, rest sourced from reference TRBV18 and TRBJ1-2, is NAGVMQNPRHLVRRRGQEARLRCSPMKGHSHVYWYRQLPEEGLKFMVYLQKENIIDESGMPKERFSAEFPKEGPSILRIQQVVRGDSAAYFCASSPPGSNYGYTFGSGTRLTVV.

This chain connects TRBV29-1 to TRBJ2-5; 16 nucleotides align to TRBD2. The CDR3 spans 15 residues. In germline, CDR1 is SQVTM, CDR2 ANQGSEA. With V trimmed by 6 bases and J by 5 bases, 6 bases remained unmatched. CDR3 residues: CSVGLAGGRRETQYF. The CDR3 DNA is TGCAGCGTGGGACTAGCGGGAGGGAGACGTGAGACCCAGTACTTC.

The chain uses TRBV5-1 and TRBJ2-2; 9 bases fit TRBD1. CDR3 length: 16 amino acids. The J segment lost 5 bases and the V segment lost 4 bases, leaving 9 bases of the junction unmatched. Germline V gene sequence: CDR1 SGHRS, CDR2 YFSETQ. CDR3 sequence: CASSPNRQGVTGELFF. The DNA of the CDR3 is TGCGCCAGCAGCCCGAATAGACAGGGGGTAACCGGGGAGCTGTTTTTT.

This clonotype was found a few times. This chain connects TRBV2 to TRBJ2-1; D is uncertain. This CDR3 has 12 residues. Germline V CDR1 and CDR2: SNHLY, FYNNEI. The germline V and J ends were trimmed by 7 bases and 2 bases, with 6 bases remaining between them. CDR3 amino acids: CASKAAYNEQFF. The CDR3 nucleotides read TGTGCCAGCAAAGCAGCCTACAATGAGCAGTTCTTC.

This clonotype was seen only a few times. The chain combines TRBV10-3 with TRBJ2-7, with D perhaps matching TRBD2 (6 bases). V was trimmed by 4 bases and J by 0 bases, leaving 13 bases between them. The germline gives CDR1 ENHRY, CDR2 SYGVKD. This CDR3 is 15 amino acids long. CDR3 coding DNA: TGTGCCATCAGTGCCCTGGCGGGGAACTCCTACGAGCAGTACTTC. Amino acids: CAISALAGNSYEQYF.

This clonotype was picked up a small number of times. The chain uses TRBV7-2 and TRBJ2-5; D unresolved. This CDR3 is built from 12 residues. V shed 5 bases and J shed 7 bases, with 11 bases lying between them. Per the germline V gene, CDR1 is SGHTA and CDR2 is FQGNSA. CDR3 residues: CASSHDRWTQYF. The CDR3 DNA follows: TGTGCCAGCAGCCATGATAGGTGGACCCAGTACTTC.

The gene calls are TRBV7-3 and TRBJ2-1; maybe TRBD2 (5 bases). CDR1 SGHTA and CDR2 FQGTGA come from the germline V gene. V lost 6 bases and J lost 4, with 16 bases in between. There are 15 residues in the CDR3. Written as DNA, the CDR3 is TGTGCCAGCAGTCTACGGGAAGGCCGATACAATGAGCAGTTCTTC. It specifies CASSLREGRYNEQFF.

There are a few counts of this clonotype. As DNA, the CDR3 is TGTGCCAGCAGCGTAAGTCCTAGCGGCGGCTACGAGCAGTACTTC. Encoded protein: CASSVSPSGGYEQYF. V and J are TRBV9 and TRBJ2-7; 7 bases fit TRBD2. Germline V gene data show CDR1 as SGDLS and CDR2 as YYNGEE. The ends lost 1 base at V and 3 bases at J; junction bases unmatched: 7. This CDR3 region has 15 residues.

This clonotype was picked up a small number of times. The V gene is TRBV5-5, the J gene TRBJ2-7; D possibly matches TRBD1 or TRBD2 (5 bases each). The CDR3 runs to 15 residues. Germline CDR1 and CDR2: SGHKS and YYEKEE (reference sequence). Trimming stripped 4 bases from V and 2 bases from J, with 16 bases between. The DNA for the CDR3 is TGTGCCAGCAGCCAGTTTGGGGGAATTACCTACGAGCAGTACTTC. It codes for CASSQFGGITYEQYF.